This T cell receptor beta chain was retrieved from a study of shared clonotypes between healthy human individuals (dated by TCRdb to about 2020). About the full investigation: A couple of women and a few men aged 18 to 49 years were included in the cohort. To increase sequencing depth and limit assay-specific biases, different laboratories used diverse techniques to prepare libraries and sequence TCR repertoires. Between about 0.9 and 9 billion PBMCs per donor were obtained by leukapheresis. For each donor, CD4 naive and CD4 memory were each run on three plates, CD8 naive on two plates, and CD8 memory on one plate. The study deeply sequenced blood TCR repertoires of about 5 healthy adults to estimate repertoire size and the extent of clonotype sharing between individuals.

Study-level results and caveats: Rarefaction of sorted-subset datasets indicated incomplete sequencing despite the large sequencing depth. Because the study included only a small number of donors, the genetic and exposure-history diversity represented was limited. Clonotypes shared by all four sorted-subset donors showed higher generation probabilities than non-shared clonotypes. Naive subsets generally had larger estimated clonotype richness than memory subsets did. Based on pairwise subsampling, the degree of clonotype sharing among donors was expected to be affected by sequencing depth. Around 5.4% of naive CD4, around 3.6% of naive CD8, approximately 2% of memory CD4, and roughly 0.4% of memory CD8 clonotypes were shared across a few donors. Sampling was restricted to blood, and TCR repertoires in tissue are likely to differ from TCR repertoires in blood.

The donors were healthy, HIV-negative adults with no recently reported acute infections or vaccinations. Every donor was a Caucasian adult residing in Nashville, Tennessee, USA. CD4+ T cells were enriched by magnetic negative selection, after which naive cells were positively selected on CD45RA and the negative fraction was taken as the memory subset. Blood was collected by leukapheresis, and PBMCs were isolated by Ficoll-Histopaque density gradient centrifugation and then cryopreserved in liquid nitrogen vapor phase. Purity and quantity of every magnetically sorted T cell population were checked by analytical flow cytometry. From each sorted fraction, genomic DNA was isolated and quantified by UV absorbance on a Nanodrop 2000c. CDR1 and CDR2 (SGHRS, YFSETQ) derive from the germline V gene. The V and J ends are trimmed by 4 bases and 6 bases, leaving 10 bases between them. The CDR3 numbers 12 residues from cysteine through phenylalanine. Left in the record is the CDR3 DNA by itself, 36 bases read in frame from the first base.

TCR CDR3 regions were amplified from genomic DNA by multiplex PCR using the deep immunoSEQ assay. Extracted genomic DNA from each cell subset was spread evenly across all wells of several immunoSEQ 96-well plates, with each plate serving as a replicate. Each replicate PCR for sorted subsets received about 0.2 ug genomic DNA, equal to 30,000 or so T cell genomes. The purified libraries were quantified using a Qubit 3.0 fluorometer, sized with a Bioanalyzer 2100, and then quantified again using the KAPA Library Quantification kit. Each immunoSEQ 96-well plate was sequenced on its own single-read 150-cycle Illumina NextSeq 550 flow cell. As for the authors' bioinformatics: Because the immunoSEQ output held only junctional sequences and lacked quality scores, the filtering could not match the filtering applied to full-length reads. Sequences were annotated with PyIR, a Python wrapper for IgBLAST v1.9, using IMGT germline references to assign V/J genes and CDR3. Any read was removed if the V/J assignment was weak (E-value above 1e-6), the CDR3 was missing, or the read contained stop codons, out-of-frame junctions, or ambiguous translated residues. V3J clonotypes were defined as sequences sharing an identical inferred V gene, J gene, and CDR3 amino acid sequence. Percentage overlap between repertoires was calculated by dividing the number of shared unique clonotypes by the size of the smaller repertoire. Richness of each repertoire was evaluated using RTK rarefaction, the Chao1 estimator, and Recon v2.1 estimates of unobserved clonotypes. Generation probabilities for all TCRbeta clonotypes obtained by the gDNA method from a few donors were computed using OLGA. TCRdb mirrors the immuneACCESS table, restricted to in-frame sequences. Some clones are absent from its copies; in checked studies, under half trace to an unresolved V gene, and the reason for the others is unknown. The DNA was the basis for D and trimming; V, J and clone size are from that table. Present in this sample are nearly 1 million clones, 76% of which were seen just once. Of the sample, about 1.5% falls within the top ten clones.

A note on this clone: Its antigen remains unidentified. Base-call qualities are not available, and no considerably larger clone is one nucleotide away.

The specimen sequenced was memory CD4+ T cells sorted from blood. Taken with the paper, the label for cell subset or site translates to: CD45RA-negative fraction. This receptor was obtained from a young man in good health. The rearrangement combines TRBV5-1 with TRBJ1-1; the D gene identity is not certain. The CDR3 reads CASSRKGSEAFF. The bases read TGCGCCAGCAGCCGAAAAGGCTCTGAAGCTTTCTTT.